The TCR beta chain under discussion was sequenced for a study of PD-L1 blockade in urothelial cancer. CDR3 size: 17 residues. Trimming cost V 3 bases and J 0 bases; bases outside gene matches: 6. The germline CDR1 and CDR2 sequences are WNHNN and SYGVQD (reference sequence). The table came from immunoSEQ multiplex PCR; TCRdb's copy has only in-frame clones and leaves some out. Of more than 90,000 clones in the sample, roughly 85% are singletons; the top ten hold approximately 8%. The time point was: peripheral blood 6 weeks after treatment start. The chain is built from TRBV10-1 and TRBJ2-1; 9 bases align to TRBD2. This receptor was identified in a man aged 65 to 79 with urothelial cancer. The sequencing here drew on PBMCs, taken around atezolizumab (anti-PD-L1) treatment. The CDR3 DNA is TGCGCCAGCAGTGATCGTGAGCGGGAGGCCTCCTACAATGAGCAGTTCTTC. It translates to CASSDREREASYNEQFF.